This T cell receptor (beta chain) is drawn from a study of T cells after yellow fever vaccination. Study-wide background: With SMART-Seq v4 Ultra Low Input, the fractions containing low cell numbers were prepared. Study-level findings and limits: Relatively few clonotypes were ones that appeared in both CD4 and CD8 compartments. Any FACS-sorted repertoire could hold abundant clonotypes that contaminate it from the bulk population.

Concerning this clonotype itself: Its matching antigen is unknown.

In germline, CDR1 is DFQATT, CDR2 SNEGSKA (reference sequence). The CDR3 totals 16 residues. The V end was cut by 6 bases, the J end by 2 bases, with 23 bases between. Researchers made TCR cDNA using 5'RACE template switching, and this step added a universal primer site and UMIs. TCRdb redid the calling of the 5' RACE reads with MiXCR, one entry per CDR3 protein. The sample holds around 600,000 distinct CDR3 sequences; around an eighth are singletons and the top ten take more than 12%. This specimen was PBMCs, taken on the day of the yellow fever booster vaccination. The V and J genes are TRBV20-1 and TRBJ2-7; TRBD1 or TRBD2 may be the D gene (5 bases each). This clonotype originated in a young man who received the YFV17D yellow fever vaccine. CDR3 protein: CSANHLRQGRTYEQYF. CDR3 DNA: TGCAGTGCCAACCACCTCCGCCAGGGACGCACCTACGAGCAGTACTTC.